The 12 T cell receptor beta chains below were found in one sample sequenced in a study of blood T cell repertoires in COVID-19. TCRdb's table, derived via immunoSEQ multiplex PCR, lists solely in-frame clones and lacks some. Among about 200,000 clones listed, roughly 80% were seen once. Sample: peripheral blood. All receptors come from a woman between 70 and 85 years old with acute or convalescent COVID-19.

The chain links TRBV7-2 to TRBJ2-7; 7 nucleotides match TRBD1. The CDR3 is 14 amino acids. Germline V lookup: CDR1 SGHTA, CDR2 FQGNSA. V gave up 0 bases and J gave up 2 bases; unmatched junction bases: 1. The CDR3 protein is CASSLATGTYEQYF. The CDR3 DNA reads as TGTGCCAGCAGCTTAGCGACAGGGACCTACGAGCAGTACTTC.

The chain is built from TRBV2 and TRBJ1-1; 10 bases agree with TRBD1. V dropped 7 bases and J dropped 5; count of bases not matched to a gene: 4. Germline V gene sequence: CDR1 SNHLY, CDR2 FYNNEI. The CDR3 length is 13 residues. CDR3 region: CASIGQGGTEAFF. The CDR3 region has the DNA TGTGCCAGCATCGGACAGGGGGGGACTGAAGCTTTCTTT.

This clone was seen a handful of times. The chain combines TRBV3-1 (or the pseudogene TRBV3-2) with TRBJ2-5, with TRBD2 matching over 7 bases. The germline gives CDR1 LGHDT, CDR2 YNNKEL (reference sequence). V lost 6 bases to trimming and J lost 1 base; unmatched junction nucleotides: 5. The CDR3 spans 14 residues. The CDR3 spells CASRFTSAQETQYF. CDR3 nucleotide sequence: TGTGCCAGCAGATTTACTAGCGCCCAAGAGACCCAGTACTTC.

The V call is TRBV6-1, the J call TRBJ2-7; tentative D call: TRBD2 (6 bases). Germline V gives CDR1 MNHNS, CDR2 SASEGT. With 1 base removed from V and 1 base from J, the gap between germline ends came to 20 bases. There are 18 residues in the CDR3. The CDR3 DNA sequence: TGTGCCAGCAGTGAAGGTCATGGGGGGAACAGATTATCCTACGAGCAGTACTTC. Translated: CASSEGHGGNRLSYEQYF.

The chain employs TRBV28 and TRBJ2-1, with a possible D match to TRBD2 (6 bases). The germline V gene has CDR1 MDHEN and CDR2 SYDVKM. Trimming cost V 2 bases and J 10 bases, with 9 bases left between them. This CDR3 comprises 12 residues. The CDR3 DNA reads as TGTGCCAGCAGTTTAGTGGGACTCGAGCAGTTCTTC. Protein: CASSLVGLEQFF.

The chain couples TRBV6-5 to TRBJ1-1, with D unresolved. CDR1 and CDR2 (germline): MNHEY, SVGAGI. The CDR3 contains 13 residues. The germline V and J ends were trimmed by 0 bases and 4 bases, with 6 bases remaining between them. The CDR3 DNA sequence: TGTGCCAGCAGTTACTCAGCCCTCACTGAAGCTTTCTTT. Residues: CASSYSALTEAFF.

This chain links TRBV28 with TRBJ2-5; 13 bases agree with TRBD2. The junction had 11 bases not matched to a gene; V was cut back by 3 bases and J by 4 bases. CDR1 and CDR2 from the germline V gene are MDHEN and SYDVKM. This CDR3 spans 18 amino acids. As DNA, the CDR3 is TGTGCCAGCAGTTTGGCCGGACTAGCGGGAGTTGTGGGAGAGACCCAGTACTTC. Residues: CASSLAGLAGVVGETQYF.

In this sample, this clone turned up once. The chain couples TRBV5-6 to TRBJ2-5, with a possible D match to TRBD1 (5 bases). The V and J ends lost 3 bases and 2 bases respectively, with 8 bases between them. This CDR3 is built from 13 residues. CDR1 and CDR2 (germline): SGHDT, YYEEEE. CDR3 sequence reads: CASSSTGQETQYF. CDR3 sequence (DNA): TGTGCCAGCAGCTCCACAGGACAAGAGACCCAGTACTTC.

V and J are TRBV18 and TRBJ2-7; 15 nucleotides align to TRBD2. Germline V gene lookup returns CDR1 KGHSH and CDR2 LQKENI. The CDR3 sequence is 17 residues long. Unmatched junction bases numbered 6, after V lost 3 bases and J lost 3 bases. The CDR3 nucleotides read TGTGCCAGCTCACCGCCCGGACTAGCGGGAGGGATCTACGAGCAGTACTTC. As protein: CASSPPGLAGGIYEQYF.

This clone came up once. The chain has TRBV3-1 (or the pseudogene TRBV3-2) and TRBJ2-7; D is undetermined. Trimming shortened V by 3 bases and J by 3 bases, and 6 bases separated the two germline ends. This CDR3 has 12 amino acids. Germline loops: CDR1 LGHDT, CDR2 YNNKEL (reference sequence). The CDR3 is CASSHTVYEQYF. The CDR3 DNA sequence: TGTGCCAGCAGCCACACGGTCTACGAGCAGTACTTC.

The chain recombines TRBV12-3 or TRBV12-4 with TRBJ2-3; possibly TRBD1 for D (5 bases). This CDR3 is 13 amino acids long. The V end lost 4 bases, the J end lost 5 bases, and 10 bases lay between the germline ends. CDR3 DNA sequence: TGTGCCAGCAGTTCGCTTAGGGGAGATACGCAGTATTTT. Its protein is CASSSLRGDTQYF.

This clone was detected a few times. The rearrangement links TRBV27 to TRBJ1-2; 8 bases are shared with TRBD1. V shed 5 bases and J 4 bases; nucleotides not matched to a gene: 3. The CDR3 runs 13 residues. Germline assignment: CDR1 MNHEY and CDR2 SMNVEV (reference sequence). The CDR3 DNA follows: TGTGCCAGCAGTGGACAGGGTAGCTATGGCTACACCTTC. Amino acids: CASSGQGSYGYTF.